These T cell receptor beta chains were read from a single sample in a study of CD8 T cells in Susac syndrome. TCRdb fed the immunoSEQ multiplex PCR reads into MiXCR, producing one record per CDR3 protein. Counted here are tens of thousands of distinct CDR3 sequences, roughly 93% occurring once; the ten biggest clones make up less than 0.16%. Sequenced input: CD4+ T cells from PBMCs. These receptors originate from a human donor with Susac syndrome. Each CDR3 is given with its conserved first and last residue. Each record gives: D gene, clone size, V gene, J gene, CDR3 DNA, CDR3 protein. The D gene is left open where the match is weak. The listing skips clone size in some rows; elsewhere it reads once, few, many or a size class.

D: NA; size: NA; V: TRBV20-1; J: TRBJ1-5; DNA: TGCAGTGCTAGTCGGAGGCAGGGTGGACAGCCCCAGCATTTT; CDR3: CSASRRQGGQPQHF
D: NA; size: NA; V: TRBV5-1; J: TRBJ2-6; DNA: TGCGCCAGCACCCTACGGGCCGCGGATTCTGGGGCCAACGTCCTGACTTTC; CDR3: CASTLRAADSGANVLTF
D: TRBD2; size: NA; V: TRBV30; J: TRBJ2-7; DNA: TGTGCCTGGAGGGCGGGGGGGAGCGGCGAGCAGTACTTC; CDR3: CAWRAGGSGEQYF
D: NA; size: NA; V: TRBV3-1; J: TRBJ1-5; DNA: TGTGCCAGCAGCCCAGGGAACAATCAGCCCCAGCATTTT; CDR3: CASSPGNNQPQHF
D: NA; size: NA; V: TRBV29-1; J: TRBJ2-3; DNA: TGCAGCGTTGAGGGCAGCACAGATACGCAGTATTTT; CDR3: CSVEGSTDTQYF
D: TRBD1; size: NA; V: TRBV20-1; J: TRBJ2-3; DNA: TGCAGTGCTAGAGCAGGACAGGAAAACCCAGATACGCAGTATTTT; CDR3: CSARAGQENPDTQYF
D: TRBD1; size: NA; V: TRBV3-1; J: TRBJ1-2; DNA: TGTGCCAGCAGCCCACACGACAGGGGAGCTGGCTACACCTTC; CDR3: CASSPHDRGAGYTF
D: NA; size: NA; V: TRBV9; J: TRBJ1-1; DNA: TGTGCCAGCAGCGTAGCAGACAGGCCGTACACTGAAGCTTTCTTT; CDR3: CASSVADRPYTEAFF
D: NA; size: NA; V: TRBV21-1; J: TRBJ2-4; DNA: TGTGCCAGCAGCAGCCGTCGGACAGGGAAAATTCAGTACTTC; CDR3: CASSSRRTGKIQYF
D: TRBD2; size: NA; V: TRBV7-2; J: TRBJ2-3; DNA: TGTGCCAGCAGCTTGTCGGCCGGGACTAGCGGCACAGATACGCAGTATTTT; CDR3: CASSLSAGTSGTDTQYF
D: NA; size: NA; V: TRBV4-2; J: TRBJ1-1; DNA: TGTGCCAGCAGCCAAGCGAATTTTCGGGGTAGGGGCACTGAAGCTTTCTTT; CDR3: CASSQANFRGRGTEAFF
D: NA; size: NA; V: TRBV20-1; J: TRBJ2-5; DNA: TGCAGTGCTAGAGATCGTAACCTTGGGACCATCCAAGAGACCCAGTACTTC; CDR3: CSARDRNLGTIQETQYF
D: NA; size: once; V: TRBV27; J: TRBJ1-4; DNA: TGTGCCAGCAGTTTCGGACGGGGCACCGGGGCTGAAAAACTGTTTTTT; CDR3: CASSFGRGTGAEKLFF
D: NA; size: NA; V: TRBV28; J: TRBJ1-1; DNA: TGTGCCAGCAGAAGGACCCTGGGGACTGAAGCTTTCTTT; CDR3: CASRRTLGTEAFF
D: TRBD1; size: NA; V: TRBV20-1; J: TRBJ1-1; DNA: TGCAGTGCTAGAAAAGAACAGGGGGATTTCTTTTACACTGAAGCTTTCTTT; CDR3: CSARKEQGDFFYTEAFF
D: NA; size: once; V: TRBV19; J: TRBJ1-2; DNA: TGTGCCAGTAGTGGTCAGTTCTATGGCTACACCTTC; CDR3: CASSGQFYGYTF
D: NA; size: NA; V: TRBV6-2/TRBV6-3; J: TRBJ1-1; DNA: TGTGCCAGCAGTGGAATTACAGGGTTGAACACTGAAGCTTTCTTT; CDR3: CASSGITGLNTEAFF
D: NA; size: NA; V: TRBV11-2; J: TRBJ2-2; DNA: TGTGCCAGCAGCTTAGAGGGCACCGGGGAGCTGTTTTTT; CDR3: CASSLEGTGELFF
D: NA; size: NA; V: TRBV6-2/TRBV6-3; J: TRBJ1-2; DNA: TGTGCCAGCAGTCGGTCTCAGAGACGGATCTATGGCTACACCTTC; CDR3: CASSRSQRRIYGYTF
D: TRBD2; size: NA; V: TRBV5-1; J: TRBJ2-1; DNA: TGCGCCAGCAGCCCTGCGGCGGGGGGGCTCGAGCAGTTCTTC; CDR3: CASSPAAGGLEQFF
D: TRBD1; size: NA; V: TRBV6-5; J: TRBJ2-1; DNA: TGTGCCAGCAGGACGGACAGGCCGAGGGGCAATGAGCAGTTCTTC; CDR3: CASRTDRPRGNEQFF
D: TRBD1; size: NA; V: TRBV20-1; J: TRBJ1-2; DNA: TGCAGTGCTCGAAGGACAGGGGTGGACTATGGCTACACCTTC; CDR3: CSARRTGVDYGYTF
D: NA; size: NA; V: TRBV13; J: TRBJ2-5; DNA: TGTGCCAGCAGCCGGACTACCAAAGAGACCCAGTACTTC; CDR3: CASSRTTKETQYF
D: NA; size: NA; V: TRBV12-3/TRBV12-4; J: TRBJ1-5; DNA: TGTGCCAGCAACCCACCGGGGACACTGAGCAATCAGCCCCAGCATTTT; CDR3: CASNPPGTLSNQPQHF
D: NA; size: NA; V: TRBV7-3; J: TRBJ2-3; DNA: TGTGCCAGCACCCAGGGGAGCGGGAGCACAGATACGCAGTATTTT; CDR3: CASTQGSGSTDTQYF
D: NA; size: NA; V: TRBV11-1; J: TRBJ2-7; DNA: TGTGCCAGCAGCTCGGACCCACACAGGTCCCTGTACTTC; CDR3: CASSSDPHRSLYF
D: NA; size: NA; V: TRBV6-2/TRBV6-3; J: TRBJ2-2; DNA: TGTGCCAGCGTCCCGTATTACACCGGGGAGCTGTTTTTT; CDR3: CASVPYYTGELFF